This TCR beta chain was recovered during a study of CXCR3-negative and CXCR3-positive naive CD8 T cells. The CDR3 contains 14 residues. Germline V gives CDR1 SGHRS, CDR2 YFSETQ. The authors prepared UMI-labeled TRB cDNA libraries by 5' RACE. TCRdb reprocessed the 5' RACE reads, keeping one entry per CDR3 protein, no DNA. The repertoire table contains under 85,000 distinct CDR3 sequences. Findings of the study overall: TRB CDR3s were more hydrophobic in CXCR3-positive than in CXCR3-negative naive cells.

Regarding this clonotype: Its specificity is not known.

The chain combines TRBV5-1 with TRBJ1-4. The receptor's source is a human donor in good health. Some clones in this sample may be carry-over from other donors' samples. Sequencing was carried out using naive CXCR3+ CD8+ T cells from blood. The subset was: CD45RO-CCR7+CD27+CD95- naive CD8+ T cells expressing CXCR3 (TNR3+). The CDR3 loop is CASSLGATNEKLFF.